One TCR beta chain is described in this entry. Given a much more abundant clone one base away, this may be a read error. TCRdb reanalysed the multiplex PCR reads using MiXCR and keeps one entry per CDR3 protein. The data contain about 170,000 distinct CDR3 sequences, approximately 33% of them singletons. Trimming took off 5 bases at V and 9 bases at J, with 17 bases between the two ends. The germline V gene has CDR1 MNHNS and CDR2 SASEGT. The CDR3 totals 15 residues. The sample is drawn from a study of breast tumors, draining lymph nodes, adjacent tissues. Breast cancer patients provided tissue from their axillary draining lymph nodes.

The TCR sequence derives from a female donor with breast cancer. Some clones in this sample may be carry-over from other donors' samples. Specimen: axillary lymph node tissue. The V gene is TRBV6-1, the J gene TRBJ1-6, with D hard to call. CDR3 in amino acids: CASSHDARFGSPLHF. CDR3 sequence (DNA): TGTGCCAGCAGTCATGACGCTCGGTTCGGTTCACCCCTCCACTTT.